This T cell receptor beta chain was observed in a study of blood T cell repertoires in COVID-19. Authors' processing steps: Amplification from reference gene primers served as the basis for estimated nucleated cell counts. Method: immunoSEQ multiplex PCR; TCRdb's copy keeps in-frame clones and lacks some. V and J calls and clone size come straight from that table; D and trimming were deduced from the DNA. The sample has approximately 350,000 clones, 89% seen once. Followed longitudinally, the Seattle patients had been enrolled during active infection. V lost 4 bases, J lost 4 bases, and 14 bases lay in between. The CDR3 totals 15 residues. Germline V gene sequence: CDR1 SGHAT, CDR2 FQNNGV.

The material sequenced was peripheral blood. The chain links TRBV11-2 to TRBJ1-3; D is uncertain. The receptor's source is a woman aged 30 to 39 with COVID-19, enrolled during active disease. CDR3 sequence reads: CASSSRLTTGNTIYF. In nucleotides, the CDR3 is TGTGCCAGCAGCTCAAGGTTAACTACCGGAAACACCATATATTTT.